This T cell receptor (beta chain) was captured by sequencing in a study of post-analysis software for immune sequencing data. Study observations and caveats: A significant reduction in normalized Chao1 diversity was observed in multiple sclerosis patients versus controls.

Concerning this clonotype: As yet, its antigen is unknown.

The library was made from cDNA and included unique molecular identifiers. Using its own MiXCR run on the PCR reads, TCRdb lists one record per CDR3 protein. The table shows roughly 650,000 distinct CDR3 sequences, with 55% to 60% occurring only once. Sequencing was carried out using blood. The clonotype was recovered from a girl aged 2 to 10 with multiple sclerosis.

The CDR3 DNA reads TGTGCCAGCAGCTTAACCGGGACAGGGAAGGGTGGCTACACCTTC. This codes for CASSLTGTGKGGYTF. The J gene is TRBJ1-2, the V gene TRBV7-9; 9 nucleotides match TRBD1. J was trimmed by 7 bases and V by 2 bases; bases with no gene match: 8. Germline CDR1 reads SEHNR; CDR2 reads FQNEAQ (reference sequence). This CDR3 is built from 15 residues.